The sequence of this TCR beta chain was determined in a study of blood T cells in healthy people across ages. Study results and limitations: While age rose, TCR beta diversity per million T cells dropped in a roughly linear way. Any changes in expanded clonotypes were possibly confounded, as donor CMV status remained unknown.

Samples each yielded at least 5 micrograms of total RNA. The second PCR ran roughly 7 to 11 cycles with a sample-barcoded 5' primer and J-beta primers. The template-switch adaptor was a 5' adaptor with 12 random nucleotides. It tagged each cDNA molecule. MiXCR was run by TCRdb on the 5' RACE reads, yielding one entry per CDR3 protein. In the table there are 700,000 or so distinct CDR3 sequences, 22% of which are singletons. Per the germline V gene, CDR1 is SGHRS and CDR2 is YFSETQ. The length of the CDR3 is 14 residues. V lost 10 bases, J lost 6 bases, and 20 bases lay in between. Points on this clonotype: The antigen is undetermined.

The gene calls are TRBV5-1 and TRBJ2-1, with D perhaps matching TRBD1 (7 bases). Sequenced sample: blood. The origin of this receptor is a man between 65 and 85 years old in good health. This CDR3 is CASDRETRGNEQFF. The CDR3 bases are TGCGCCTCTGACAGGGAGACTAGAGGCAATGAGCAGTTCTTC.